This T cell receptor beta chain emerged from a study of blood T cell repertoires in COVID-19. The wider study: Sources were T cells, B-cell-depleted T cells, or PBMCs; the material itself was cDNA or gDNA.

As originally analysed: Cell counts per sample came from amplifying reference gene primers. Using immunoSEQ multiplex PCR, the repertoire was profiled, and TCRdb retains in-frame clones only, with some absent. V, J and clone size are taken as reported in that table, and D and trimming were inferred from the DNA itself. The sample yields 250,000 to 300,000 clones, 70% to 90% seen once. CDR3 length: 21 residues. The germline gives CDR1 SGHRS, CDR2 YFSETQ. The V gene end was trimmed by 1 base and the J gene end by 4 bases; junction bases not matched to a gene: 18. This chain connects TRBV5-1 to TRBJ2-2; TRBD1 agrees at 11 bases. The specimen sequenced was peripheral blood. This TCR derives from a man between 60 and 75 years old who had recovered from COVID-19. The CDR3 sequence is CASSLPRGQGAAKRGTGELFF. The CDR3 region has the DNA TGCGCCAGCAGCTTGCCCCGAGGACAGGGGGCCGCGAAGCGTGGCACCGGGGAGCTGTTTTTT. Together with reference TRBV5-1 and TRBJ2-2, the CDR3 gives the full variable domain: KAGVTQTPRYLIKTRGQQVTLSCSPISGHRSVSWYQQTPGQGLQFLFEYFSETQRNKGNFPGRFSGRQFSNSRSEMNVSTLELGDSALYLCASSLPRGQGAAKRGTGELFFGEGSRLTVL.